Listed below are T cell receptor beta chains from one sample, sequenced in a study of tumor T cells in aggressive B-cell lymphoma. Only in-frame clones appear in the TCRdb table, and some are missing; sequencing was by immunoSEQ multiplex PCR. Seen here are approximately 4,300 clones, over 75% observed once, and the top ten hold 4.7%. The material sequenced was tumor tissue. These receptors were collected from an adult with diffuse large B cell lymphoma. Each CDR3 is given with its conserved first and last residue. The D gene is left open where the match is weak. Clone size is shown for a subset of rows, as once, few, many or a class of expanded clone.

v_gene	d_gene	j_gene	abundance	CDR3nt	CDR3aa
TRBV10-3	TRBD1	TRBJ2-7	few	TGTGCCACCACCGGGACAGCAACCTACGAGCAGTACTTC	CATTGTATYEQYF
TRBV10-3	.	TRBJ1-2	.	TGTGCCAGCCAAAATCCGGGGGGGCTACATCAGACCTATGGCTACACCTTC	CASQNPGGLHQTYGYTF
TRBV2	TRBD2	TRBJ2-1	.	TGTGCCAGCGTAAAGTTAGCGGGGGCCCTAACATACAATGAGCAGTTCTTC	CASVKLAGALTYNEQFF
TRBV27	TRBD1	TRBJ2-5	.	TGTGCCAGTAAACCCGGGACAGGGGGCGGCGTGGCCCAGTACTTC	CASKPGTGGGVAQYF
TRBV11-2	TRBD2	TRBJ2-7	.	TGTGCCAGCAGCTTAGTCGGAAGTAGCGGGGACTCCTACGAGCAGTACTTC	CASSLVGSSGDSYEQYF
TRBV28	.	TRBJ2-3	few	TGTGCCAGCAGTTTACCCGGGAACACAGATACGCAGTATTTT	CASSLPGNTDTQYF
TRBV2	TRBD1	TRBJ1-3	.	TGTGCCAGCTCCGGGACAGGGACTCCGAAGGGAAACACCATATATTTT	CASSGTGTPKGNTIYF
TRBV19	TRBD1	TRBJ1-2	large	TGTGCCAGTAGTACCCCCCCCTCGAGGGGGCGCAGGACGGGCTACACCTTC	CASSTPPSRGRRTGYTF
TRBV18	.	TRBJ2-5	.	TGTGCCAGCTCACCCAGGGTCGAAGAGACCCAGTACTTC	CASSPRVEETQYF
TRBV6-4	TRBD2	TRBJ2-4	.	TGTGCCAGCAGTGACCCAACTCCCCGGACTAGCGGGGGTATGCTAGCCAAAAACATTCAGTACTTC	CASSDPTPRTSGGMLAKNIQYF
TRBV10-2	.	TRBJ2-5	.	TGCGCCAGCAGTCCAGTGAGCGGGGAGACCCAGTACTTC	CASSPVSGETQYF
TRBV28	TRBD1	TRBJ1-5	.	TGTGCCAGCAGCCTGACAGGGGATCAGCCCCAGCATTTT	CASSLTGDQPQHF
TRBV28	.	TRBJ2-2	.	TGTGCCAGCAGTTTACTAGGGGTCGGCGCGAACACCGGGGAGCTGTTTTTT	CASSLLGVGANTGELFF
TRBV7-2	TRBD2	TRBJ2-3	.	TGTGCCAGCAGCTTGGGACTAGGATTTCTTGCAGATACGCAGTATTTT	CASSLGLGFLADTQYF
TRBV7-2	TRBD2	TRBJ2-7	.	TGTGCCAGCAGCTTAAACTCCGGGACTAGCGGGAGGGCCGTTTACGAGCAGTACTTC	CASSLNSGTSGRAVYEQYF
TRBV29-1	.	TRBJ1-1	.	TGCAGCGTTTCGGGAGAAACTGAAGCTTTCTTT	CSVSGETEAFF
TRBV28	TRBD2	TRBJ2-7	.	TGTGCCAGCAGGGGACGAGCGGGACTTACCTACGAGCAGTACTTC	CASRGRAGLTYEQYF
TRBV4-2	TRBD2	TRBJ2-7	.	TGTGCCAGCAGCCAAGGGGGCGGGACTAGGGTGTACGAGCAGTACTTC	CASSQGGGTRVYEQYF
TRBV30	.	TRBJ1-5	.	TGTGCCTGGGCCCGGGGGGTTAGTAGCAATCAGCCCCAGCATTTT	CAWARGVSSNQPQHF
TRBV28	TRBD1	TRBJ2-1	once	TGTGCCAGCAGTTTTCGGGGACAGTCCCCTGAGCAGTTCTTC	CASSFRGQSPEQFF
TRBV19	.	TRBJ1-2	.	TGTGCCAGTAGTATAGAGTCCCCAACAGTTGGCTATGGCTACACCTTC	CASSIESPTVGYGYTF
TRBV28	TRBD1	TRBJ1-5	.	TGTGCCAGCACCGGGACAGTTAGCAATCAGCCCCAGCATTTT	CASTGTVSNQPQHF
TRBV2	.	TRBJ2-5	.	TGTGCCAGCAGTGGACAGGGAGGCTACAAGCAGTACTTC	CASSGQGGYKQYF
TRBV18	TRBD1	TRBJ1-2	.	TGTGCCAGCTCACAAGGACAGGGGGCCTATGGCTACACCTTC	CASSQGQGAYGYTF
TRBV5-4	.	TRBJ1-2	.	TGTGCCAGCAGCCAGGACACGCTCTATGGCTACACCTTC	CASSQDTLYGYTF
TRBV28	.	TRBJ2-3	.	TGTGCCAGCACGGCCAGGGGCTCAGATACGCAGTATTTT	CASTARGSDTQYF
TRBV25-1	TRBD1	TRBJ1-1	once	TGTGCCAGCAGTGAGCTTACAGGGGTTGCTTTCTTT	CASSELTGVAFF
TRBV6-5	TRBD1	TRBJ1-6	.	TGTGCCAGCAGGGGACAGGGAAATTCACCCCTCCACTTT	CASRGQGNSPLHF
TRBV19	.	TRBJ2-4	.	TGTGCCAGTAGTATTCCTAATTCGGACATTCAGTACTTC	CASSIPNSDIQYF
TRBV9	TRBD1	TRBJ1-6	.	TGTGCCAGCAGCGTCGACCCACAGGGGGCGAATTCACCCCTCCACTTT	CASSVDPQGANSPLHF
TRBV29-1	TRBD1	TRBJ1-1	.	TGCAGCGTCGGGGGACAGGGGACGAACACTGAAGCTTTCTTT	CSVGGQGTNTEAFF
TRBV19	TRBD2	TRBJ2-3	.	TGTGCCAGTAGTTCCGGGACTAGTAGAGATACGCAGTATTTT	CASSSGTSRDTQYF
TRBV5-4	.	TRBJ2-1	.	TGTGCCAGCAGGGACTCGCCCGGGAGACGCAATGAGCAGTTCTTC	CASRDSPGRRNEQFF
TRBV19	.	TRBJ1-1	.	TGTGCCAGTAGTATAGGGGCTCATCAGGGAGCTTTCTTT	CASSIGAHQGAFF
TRBV7-2	.	TRBJ2-2	.	TGTGCCAGCAGGTTGGGGCCCAACACCGGGGAGCTGTTTTTT	CASRLGPNTGELFF
TRBV7-8	.	TRBJ2-7	.	TGTGCCACCTCCCGGGCGGGGCGTTCCTCCTACGAGCAGTACTTC	CATSRAGRSSYEQYF
TRBV14	.	TRBJ2-4	.	TGTGCCAGCAGCCCCTATTCGGGGGCCAAAAACATTCAGTACTTC	CASSPYSGAKNIQYF
TRBV30	.	TRBJ1-5	.	TGTGCCTGGAGTGTAAGCATAATTGATCAGCCCCAGCATTTT	CAWSVSIIDQPQHF
TRBV5-4	TRBD1	TRBJ1-1	.	TGTGCCAGCAGGCGCGGGACAGGGGGCGTTGGAGGCACTGAAGCTTTCTTT	CASRRGTGGVGGTEAFF
TRBV7-2	.	TRBJ2-1	.	TGTGCCAGCAGCTTAAGGACTACTAATGAGCAGTTCTTC	CASSLRTTNEQFF
TRBV7-2	.	TRBJ1-1	.	TGTGCCAGCAGCTTATCTGGGGCAGCGAACACTGAAGCTTTCTTT	CASSLSGAANTEAFF
TRBV7-2	TRBD2	TRBJ2-3	.	TGTGCCAGCAGCTTGGGACTAGCGGGCTCAGGGGATACGCAGTATTTT	CASSLGLAGSGDTQYF
TRBV7-2	.	TRBJ2-6	.	TGTGCCAGCAGCTTAGGTAGCGCTGGGGCCAACGTCCTGACTTTC	CASSLGSAGANVLTF
TRBV20-1	.	TRBJ2-1	.	TGCAGTGCTAGGGCCTGGGGCACGTTCTTC	CSARAWGTFF